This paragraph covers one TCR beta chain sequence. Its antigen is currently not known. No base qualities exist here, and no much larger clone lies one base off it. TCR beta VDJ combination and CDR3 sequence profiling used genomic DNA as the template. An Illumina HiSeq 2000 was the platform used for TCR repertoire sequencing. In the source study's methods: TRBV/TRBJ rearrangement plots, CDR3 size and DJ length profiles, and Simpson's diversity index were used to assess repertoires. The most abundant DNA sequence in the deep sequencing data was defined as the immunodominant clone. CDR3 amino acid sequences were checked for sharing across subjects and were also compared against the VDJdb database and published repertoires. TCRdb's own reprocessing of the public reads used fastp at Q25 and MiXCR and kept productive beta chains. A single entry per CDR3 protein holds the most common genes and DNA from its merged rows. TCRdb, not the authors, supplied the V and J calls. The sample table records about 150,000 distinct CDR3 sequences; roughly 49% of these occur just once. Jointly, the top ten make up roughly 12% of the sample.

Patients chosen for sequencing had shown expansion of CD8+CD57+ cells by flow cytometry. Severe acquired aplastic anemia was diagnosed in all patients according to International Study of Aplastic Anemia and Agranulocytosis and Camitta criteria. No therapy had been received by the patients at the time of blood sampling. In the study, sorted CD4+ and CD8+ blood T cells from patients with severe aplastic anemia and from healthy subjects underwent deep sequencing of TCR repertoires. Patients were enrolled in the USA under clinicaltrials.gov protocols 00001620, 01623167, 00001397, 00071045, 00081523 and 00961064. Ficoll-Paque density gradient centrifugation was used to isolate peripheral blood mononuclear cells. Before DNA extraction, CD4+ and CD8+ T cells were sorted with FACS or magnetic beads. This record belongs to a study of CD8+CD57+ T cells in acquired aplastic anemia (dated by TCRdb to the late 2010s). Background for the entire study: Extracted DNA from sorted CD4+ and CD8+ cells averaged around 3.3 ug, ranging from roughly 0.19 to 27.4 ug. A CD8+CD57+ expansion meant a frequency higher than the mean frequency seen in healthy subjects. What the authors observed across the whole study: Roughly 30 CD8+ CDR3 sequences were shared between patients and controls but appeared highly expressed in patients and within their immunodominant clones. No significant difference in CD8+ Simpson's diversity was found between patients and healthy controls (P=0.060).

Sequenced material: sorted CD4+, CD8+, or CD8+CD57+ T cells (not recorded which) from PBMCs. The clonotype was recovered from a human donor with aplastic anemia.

The DNA sequence is TGTGCCAGCAGGGGGGGGGATGGCTACACCTTC. Its product reads: CASRGGDGYTF. The receptor chain draws on TRBV6-1 and TRBJ1-2; TRBD1 is a weak D gene call, 5 bases matching. V is pared back by 6 bases and J by 6 bases, with 8 bases lying between the germline termini. From cysteine to phenylalanine, the CDR3 is 11 amino acids long. The sequence is cut down to CDR3 DNA, 33 bases in frame from base 1. CDR1 and CDR2 are drawn from the germline V gene: MNHNS, SASEGT.